A selection of T cell receptor beta chains follows, all from one sample in a study of a mutant IDH1 vaccine in newly diagnosed glioma. These receptors lack a known antigen. Generated by immunoSEQ multiplex PCR, the TCRdb table keeps only in-frame clones and is missing some. Of tens of thousands of clones detected, around four fifths appear once; the ten largest clones hold about 4.2%. The specimen was PBMCs, collected from a glioma patient whose treatment included an IDH1 peptide vaccine. The receptors stem from a young man with glioma. Both conserved end residues are trimmed from each CDR3. Fields, in order: CDR3 length, V gene, clone size, J gene, CDR3 protein. Clone size, where shown, is once, few, many, or a class for clones that have expanded.

21,TRBV21-1,-,TRBJ1-4,ASSKGATPRTKLTLATNEKLF
11,TRBV18,-,TRBJ2-7,ASSTGQSYEQY
14,TRBV29-1,-,TRBJ2-1,SVASGQGSSYNEQF
12,TRBV6-5,-,TRBJ1-2,ASSYSRANYGYT
12,TRBV10-3,once,TRBJ2-3,AISESTPTDTQY
12,TRBV2,-,TRBJ2-7,ASSVRSRSGEQY
14,TRBV5-8,-,TRBJ1-5,ASSPGGGSSNQPQH
9,TRBV20-1,few,TRBJ1-1,SARGSYKAF
13,TRBV2,-,TRBJ2-2,ASSESTVHTGELF
13,TRBV15,-,TRBJ2-1,ATSSRQSEGNEQF
14,TRBV27,once,TRBJ1-6,ASKGQGAIAGSPLH
11,TRBV6-5,-,TRBJ1-4,ASSPIGGGKLF
12,TRBV2,few,TRBJ1-4,ASSPTGWNEKLF
12,TRBV6-5,-,TRBJ1-1,ASSSDRMNTEAF
12,TRBV10-1,-,TRBJ1-1,ASSEGAPGSEAF
11,TRBV2,-,TRBJ1-2,ASSLPGTDGYT
10,TRBV9,-,TRBJ1-2,ASSRVGYGYT